Sequencing of this T cell receptor beta chain was carried out in a study of T cell repertoires in cytomegalovirus infection. Overall study context: Recently identified HLA-C-restricted CMV epitopes were among the peptides used.

This clonotype was seen only a few times. No antigen is known for it. One entry per CDR3 protein, called by TCRdb with MiXCR from the reads. The table lists about 920,000 distinct CDR3 sequences, approximately 30% of them singletons. Germline assignment: CDR1 SQVTM and CDR2 ANQGSEA. The CDR3 covers 11 residues. V lost 1 base to trimming and J lost 5 bases, with 5 bases between them. The clonotype was recovered from a human donor in good health (CMV status not recorded). Some clones in this sample may be carry-over from other donors' samples. The chain has TRBV29-1 and TRBJ1-1, with D possibly TRBD1 on 5 matching bases. The sample consisted of cultured CD8+ T cells from PBMCs, taken from culture after CMV antigen stimulation. CDR3 coding DNA: TGCAGCGTTGAAGGGGGGACTGAAGCTTTCTTT. Protein: CSVEGGTEAFF. Together with reference TRBV29-1 and TRBJ1-1, the CDR3 gives the full variable domain: SAVISQKPSRDICQRGTSLTIQCQVDSQVTMMFWYRQQPGQSLTLIATANQGSEATYESGFVIDKFPISRPNLTFSTLTVSNMSPEDSSIYLCSVEGGTEAFFGQGTRLTVV.